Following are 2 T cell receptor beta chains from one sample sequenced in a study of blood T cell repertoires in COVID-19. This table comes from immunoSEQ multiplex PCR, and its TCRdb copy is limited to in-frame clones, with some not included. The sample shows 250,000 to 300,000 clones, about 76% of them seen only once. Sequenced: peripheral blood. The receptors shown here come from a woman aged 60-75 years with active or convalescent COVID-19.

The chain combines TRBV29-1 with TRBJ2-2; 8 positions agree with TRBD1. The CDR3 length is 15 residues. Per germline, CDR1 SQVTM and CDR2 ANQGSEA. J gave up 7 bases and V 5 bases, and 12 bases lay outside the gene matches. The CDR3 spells CSVLSGGNVGGELFF. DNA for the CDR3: TGCAGCGTTCTCTCAGGGGGCAATGTGGGCGGGGAGCTGTTTTTT.

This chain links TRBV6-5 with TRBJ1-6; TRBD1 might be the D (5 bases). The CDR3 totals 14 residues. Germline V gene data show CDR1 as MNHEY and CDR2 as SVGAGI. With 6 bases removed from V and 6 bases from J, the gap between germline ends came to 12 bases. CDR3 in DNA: TGTGCCAGCAGGGAGGGGTGGGGTAATTCACCCCTCCACTTT. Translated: CASREGWGNSPLHF.